One sample yielded the 10 T cell receptor beta chains listed below, sequenced in a study of T cells expressing NK-cell markers. TCRdb re-called the 5' RACE reads; every CDR3 protein appears as one record, without DNA. The sample holds around 470,000 distinct CDR3 sequences. Specimen: blood T cells: a sorted CD56 or NKG2C T cell subset, CD4+ or CD8+ T cells, or bulk PBMC T cells (not recorded which). The receptors originated from a woman aged 45-59 years in good health.

The chain has TRBV10-2 and TRBJ2-1; with no DNA, the TCRdb D assignment of TRBD1 cannot be verified. This CDR3 has 16 residues. Germline V CDR1 and CDR2: WSHSY, SAAADI. The CDR3 spells CASSDLTRRQGNEQFF.

This chain links TRBV6-2 or TRBV6-3 with TRBJ2-2; TCRdb's D call of TRBD1 is untestable without DNA. CDR1 is MNHEY, CDR2 SVGEGT, per germline. The length of the CDR3 is 16 residues. The CDR3: CASSRRPPWDTGELFF.

The chain combines TRBV5-1 with TRBJ2-2; TCRdb outputs TRBD1, but without DNA this stays unchecked. The CDR3 spans 11 residues. From germline, CDR1 is SGHRS and CDR2 YFSETQ. The CDR3 is CARLGPGELFF. Drawing the rest from reference TRBV5-1 and TRBJ2-2, the complete variable domain is KAGVTQTPRYLIKTRGQQVTLSCSPISGHRSVSWYQQTPGQGLQFLFEYFSETQRNKGNFPGRFSGRQFSNSRSEMNVSTLELGDSALYLCARLGPGELFFGEGSRLTVL.

The chain employs TRBV11-2 and TRBJ2-1; checking the TCRdb D call of TRBD2 is not possible without DNA. This CDR3 is 13 amino acids long. Germline lookup yields CDR1 SGHAT and CDR2 FQNNGV. CDR3: CASRSTRLNEQFF.

This chain joins TRBV20-1 and TRBJ2-1; TCRdb returns TRBD2, unconfirmable since there is no DNA. Germline CDR1 reads DFQATT; CDR2 reads SNEGSKA (reference sequence). This CDR3 is built from 15 residues. CDR3 residues: CSASSVAGNQDEQFF.

This chain connects TRBV6-5 to TRBJ2-7; the TCRdb D gene call, TRBD2, has no DNA to confirm it. Germline-derived CDR1 and CDR2 are MNHEY and SVGAGI. The CDR3 loop spans 13 amino acids. The CDR3 loop is CASRGTSGYEQYF.

The CDR3 sequence: CATSDSIGQGNEQYF. The chain carries TRBV24-1 and TRBJ2-7; as DNA is missing, the TRBD1 call by TCRdb cannot be tested. The CDR3 consists of 15 residues. Germline V gives CDR1 KGHDR, CDR2 SFDVKD.

This chain's CDR3 is CASSRPGQVSEAFF. The chain joins TRBV12-3 or TRBV12-4 to TRBJ1-1; the TCRdb call, TRBD1, lacks DNA for checking. This CDR3 region has 14 residues.

The chain joins TRBV11-2 to TRBJ2-3; as DNA is missing, the TRBD1 call by TCRdb cannot be tested. This CDR3 has 13 residues. The V gene's germline CDR1 is SGHAT and CDR2 FQNNGV. The CDR3 loop reads CASGKLGADTQYF.

The J gene is TRBJ2-6, the V gene TRBV25-1; no DNA is available, so the TRBD1 call from TCRdb remains unchecked. The germline CDR1 and CDR2 sequences are MGHDK and SYGVNS. The CDR3 has 15 residues. The CDR3 loop is CASSEYPPGANVLTF.